Below, 12 T cell receptor beta chains from the same sample are listed, as sequenced in a study of response to subunit inactivated influenza vaccine. TCRdb re-derived calls from the RT-PCR reads in MiXCR, one entry per CDR3 protein. The sample holds about 650,000 distinct CDR3 sequences; approximately 14% are singletons and the top ten take under 14%. The starting material was PBMCs from blood, obtained roughly 12 days after vaccination. All receptors come from a man in his fifties or sixties who received an inactivated influenza vaccine.

The rearrangement joins TRBV7-2 to TRBJ2-5; 10 bases match TRBD2. The CDR3 has 18 residues. Germline V lookup: CDR1 SGHTA, CDR2 FQGNSA. Trimming at V came to 2 bases and at J to 0 bases, leaving 9 bases not matched to a gene. The CDR3 DNA is TGTGCCAGCAGCTTAAGCCTAGCGGGGGCTGAGTACCAAGAGACCCAGTACTTC. Translation: CASSLSLAGAEYQETQYF.

Only a few counts were recorded for this clonotype. The J gene is TRBJ1-1, the V gene TRBV29-1; 9 bases align to TRBD1. The CDR3 runs to 14 residues. Trimming took 6 bases from V and 1 from J; bases not matched to a gene: 6. Germline-derived CDR1 and CDR2 are SQVTM and ANQGSEA. This chain's CDR3 is CSVQKTGGNTEAFF. CDR3 nucleotides: TGCAGCGTCCAGAAGACAGGGGGGAACACTGAAGCTTTCTTT.

This chain uses TRBV6-2 or TRBV6-3 with TRBJ2-7; no clear D. The CDR3 is 14 residues long. The germline gives CDR1 MNHEY, CDR2 SVGEGT. V lost 0 bases and J 0 bases, leaving 6 bases between the germline ends. The CDR3 reads CASSYSEDSYEQYF. The CDR3 coding sequence is TGTGCCAGCAGTTACTCAGAGGACTCCTACGAGCAGTACTTC.

This clonotype was found a few times. The chain recombines TRBV15 with TRBJ2-5, with D possibly being TRBD1 (5 bases). CDR1 and CDR2 from the germline V gene are LNHNV and YYDKDF (reference sequence). This CDR3 region has 16 residues. Trimming removed 0 bases from V and 5 bases from J, with 16 bases in between. The CDR3 is CATSRDLGGAGETQYF. As DNA, the CDR3 is TGTGCCACCAGCAGAGATCTGGGCGGAGCAGGGGAGACCCAGTACTTC.

The chain is built from TRBV5-1 and TRBJ2-2; TRBD2 matches 9 bases. The CDR3 has 17 residues. Germline trimming cut 1 base from V and 0 bases from J; bases unmatched to any gene: 4. Germline V gene lookup returns CDR1 SGHRS and CDR2 YFSETQ. The CDR3 sequence is CASSLNSGGTNTGELFF. CDR3 coding DNA: TGCGCCAGCAGCTTGAACAGCGGGGGGACGAACACCGGGGAGCTGTTTTTT.

This sequence joins TRBV2 and TRBJ1-4, with D tentatively TRBD1 (5 bases). V was clipped by 5 bases and J by 7 bases, with 14 bases between them. The CDR3 loop spans 14 amino acids. Germline CDR1 is SNHLY and CDR2 is FYNNEI. CDR3 region: CASSRAGRGEKLFF. Written as DNA, the CDR3 is TGTGCCAGCAGTAGGGCAGGGCGAGGTGAAAAACTGTTTTTT.

This chain uses TRBV4-2 with TRBJ1-5; 8 bases agree with TRBD1. Germline loops: CDR1 LGHNA, CDR2 YNFKEQ. V was clipped by 4 bases and J by 5 bases; unmatched bases: 4. This CDR3 is built from 14 residues. In DNA, the CDR3 is TGTGCCAGCAGCCGGACAGGGAATGATCAGCCCCAGCATTTT. Amino acid sequence: CASSRTGNDQPQHF.

This clonotype has more than one count but fewer than ten. The rearrangement joins TRBV20-1 to TRBJ2-7; no definite D call. The CDR3 is 12 amino acids. The germline gives CDR1 DFQATT, CDR2 SNEGSKA (reference sequence). V was shortened by 5 bases and J by 2 bases, with 10 bases between the two germline ends. For the CDR3, the DNA is TGCAGTGCTGGACGAACTACCTACGAGCAGTACTTC. Translated: CSAGRTTYEQYF.

J is TRBJ2-3 and V is TRBV20-1; D gene unclear. Germline V gives CDR1 DFQATT, CDR2 SNEGSKA (reference sequence). Trimming took 3 bases from V and 2 from J, leaving 12 bases between them. The CDR3 has 14 amino acids. CDR3 residues: CSASEILNTDTQYF. DNA for the CDR3: TGCAGTGCTAGCGAGATCCTGAACACAGATACGCAGTATTTT.

This clonotype was counted only a few times. This chain uses TRBV5-1 with TRBJ2-5; D call uncertain. There are 15 residues in the CDR3. The germline V gene has CDR1 SGHRS and CDR2 YFSETQ. V was trimmed by 4 bases and J by 5 bases, leaving 18 bases between them. In DNA form, the CDR3 reads TGCGCCAGCAGCCAAACCGAGACGGGCGCCGAGACCCAGTACTTC. Its protein product is CASSQTETGAETQYF.

The chain is built from TRBV7-8 and TRBJ1-5; D remains unclear. This CDR3 spans 13 amino acids. Trimming took off 0 bases at V and 8 bases at J, with 8 bases between the two ends. Looked up from germline, CDR1 is SGHVS and CDR2 is FQNEAQ. The CDR3 DNA follows: TGTGCCAGCAGCTTAGCAGGACTGAAGCCCCAGCATTTT. Protein: CASSLAGLKPQHF.

This chain connects TRBV4-3 to TRBJ2-2; D gene ambiguous. There are 14 residues in the CDR3. Trimming shortened V by 0 bases and J by 2 bases, and 4 bases separated the two germline ends. Germline V gene sequence: CDR1 LGHNA, CDR2 YSLEER. CDR3 nucleotide sequence: TGCGCCAGCAGCCAAGACTTCAACACCGGGGAGCTGTTTTTT. It translates to CASSQDFNTGELFF.